This TCR beta chain was recovered during a study of blood T cell repertoires in COVID-19. Study-wide background: Acute and convalescent COVID-19 specimens originated in the United States, Italy and Spain. Sample material is recorded as cDNA or gDNA derived from T cells, B-cell-depleted T cells, or PBMCs.

The CDR3 extends over 12 amino acids. Germline-derived CDR1 and CDR2 are SQVTM and ANQGSEA. Trimming took 7 bases from V and 2 from J, leaving 11 bases between them. Authors' processing steps: Reference gene primers were amplified, and this amplification served to estimate nucleated cell counts. Clones were sequenced by immunoSEQ multiplex PCR, and TCRdb holds only the in-frame ones, with some missing. V and J calls and clone size are copied from that table; D and trimming were computed from the DNA. The data contain approximately 78,000 clones, roughly 90% of them seen just once; the ten biggest clones take up approximately 30%.

J is TRBJ1-1 and V is TRBV29-1, with D possibly TRBD1 on 6 matching bases. Sequenced material: peripheral blood. The clonotype was recovered from a man aged 45-65 years with acute or convalescent COVID-19. The DNA for the CDR3 is TGCAGCGCCCCGGACAGCAACACTGAAGCTTTCTTT. The encoded protein is CSAPDSNTEAFF.